These T cell receptor beta chains were read from a single sample in a study of breast tumors, draining lymph nodes, adjacent tissues. A single record per CDR3 protein comes from TCRdb applying MiXCR to the multiplex PCR reads. The sample contains some 120,000 distinct CDR3 sequences, 20% of which appear only once. The sample was axillary lymph node tissue. Receptor source: a female donor with breast cancer. Some clones in this sample may be carry-over from other donors' samples. The conserved cysteine and the conserved F or W are not part of the CDR3 here. The size of a clone is reported for some rows only, either as once, few or many, or as a class for expanded clones.

length | V | size | CDR3
12 | TRBV19 | . | ASSIGRGLNEQS
9 | TRBV7-9 | many | ASSLSHTQY
15 | TRBV4-1 | many | ASSQQGGKLSTDTQY
13 | TRBV5-1 | many | ASSRTGRPWDEQF
13 | TRBV20-1 | many | SAPPAGRGSYEQY
14 | TRBV11-1 | many | ASQLGSAALYNEQF
11 | TRBV18 | many | ASSSDRGQPQH
9 | TRBV19 | many | ASSRGWTQY
15 | TRBV5-1 | many | ASSQGQGAATNEKLF
13 | TRBV11-2 | many | ASSLVGGRYNEQF
11 | TRBV18 | many | ASSPDVNYGYT
14 | TRBV5-1 | many | ASSLISGGSTDTQY
15 | TRBV7-9 | many | ASSLVYGTGMNNEQF
12 | TRBV29-1 | many | SVDRGPLGDEQF
15 | TRBV20-1 | many | SAGGTSVRGGTDTQY
14 | TRBV30 | . | AWRGPGLVKNNEQF
17 | TRBV25-1 | many | ASSVSWTSGRVRYNEQF
13 | TRBV7-9 | . | ASSHPALGDYGYT
12 | TRBV6-5 | many | ASSFFTGDSPLH
12 | TRBV19 | many | ATEGGLSNQPQH
12 | TRBV20-1 | many | SATPRTSGEAQY
14 | TRBV11-2 | many | ASSLPRLAGGNEQF